Below, 23 T cell receptor beta chains from the same sample are listed, as sequenced in a study of T-cell memory formation after mild COVID-19. Each CDR3 protein is one row after TCRdb ran MiXCR on the 5' RACE reads. This sample carries roughly 300,000 distinct CDR3 sequences, approximately 8.4% of them seen once, and the ten largest clones take 22%. The specimen sequenced was PBMCs or a T cell subset sorted from them (not recorded which). The receptors originated from a man aged 18 to 29 who had mild COVID-19 (a few samples of this study predate the infection). Cell type and time point are not known.

Ten or more counts support this clonotype. The V call is TRBV5-1, the J call TRBJ2-5; 13 bases agree with TRBD2. Unmatched junction bases numbered 4, after V lost 4 bases and J lost 1 base. Germline loops: CDR1 SGHRS, CDR2 YFSETQ. There are 16 residues in the CDR3. The CDR3 protein is CASSPGTSGAQETQYF. In DNA form, the CDR3 reads TGCGCCAGCAGCCCCGGGACTAGCGGGGCCCAAGAGACCCAGTACTTC.

This clonotype has ten or more counts. This chain joins TRBV7-9 and TRBJ1-5; 7 nucleotides line up with TRBD1. The CDR3 has 14 residues. V lost 3 bases, J lost 3 bases, and 2 bases stayed unmatched. Per the germline V gene, CDR1 is SEHNR and CDR2 is FQNEAQ (reference sequence). DNA for the CDR3: TGTGCCAGCAGCTTGGGACAGTCCAATCAGCCCCAGCATTTT. The encoded protein is CASSLGQSNQPQHF.

This clonotype was seen many times. CDR3 in DNA: TGTGCCAGCAGCCCCGAGAGTTACGAGCAGTACTTC. Its protein product is CASSPESYEQYF. V usage is TRBV7-9 and J usage is TRBJ2-7; D is uncertain. This CDR3 has 12 amino acids. Germline CDR1 reads SEHNR; CDR2 reads FQNEAQ (reference sequence). The V end was cut by 5 bases, the J end by 4 bases, with 9 bases between.

This clonotype has just a few counts. The rearrangement links TRBV7-9 to TRBJ2-2; D is ambiguous. The CDR3 runs 17 residues. Germline V gene lookup returns CDR1 SEHNR and CDR2 FQNEAQ (reference sequence). The germline V and J ends were trimmed by 5 bases and 0 bases, with 16 bases remaining between them. The CDR3 DNA reads TGTGCCAGCAGCCCCTCGGGCGGAGATTCGAACACCGGGGAGCTGTTTTTT. It codes for CASSPSGGDSNTGELFF.

J is TRBJ2-1 and V is TRBV20-1; TRBD1 matches at 7 bases. The germline gives CDR1 DFQATT, CDR2 SNEGSKA (reference sequence). V shed 6 bases and J 6 bases; nucleotides not matched to a gene: 11. The CDR3 covers 14 residues. The DNA of the CDR3 is TGCAGTGCGGAAACCGGGACAGTCATCAATGAGCAGTTCTTC. Translated: CSAETGTVINEQFF.

In its sample, this clonotype was seen many times. This chain connects TRBV4-3 to TRBJ2-3, with D hard to call. The V and J ends lost 0 bases and 4 bases respectively, with 11 bases between them. The germline CDR1 and CDR2 sequences are LGHNA and YSLEER. The CDR3 spans 15 residues. The CDR3 DNA is TGCGCCAGCAGCCAAGATCCCTCTAGAGCAGATACGCAGTATTTT. Translating it yields CASSQDPSRADTQYF.

This clonotype was observed a handful of times. V and J are TRBV20-1 and TRBJ2-3, with D tentatively TRBD2 (6 bases). V was trimmed by 6 bases and J by 4 bases, leaving 20 bases between them. In germline, CDR1 is DFQATT, CDR2 SNEGSKA (reference sequence). CDR3 length: 15 amino acids. The CDR3 coding sequence is TGCAGTGCAAGGCGGGGACCCACGCCATCAGATACGCAGTATTTT. Translating gives CSARRGPTPSDTQYF.

This clonotype came up a few times. The CDR3 spells CASRPGTQWNEQYF. CDR3 DNA: TGTGCCAGCAGGCCCGGGACTCAATGGAACGAGCAGTACTTC. This chain joins TRBV12-3 or TRBV12-4 and TRBJ2-7, with D possibly being TRBD2 (6 bases). Trimming removed 6 bases at V and 5 bases at J, with 17 bases between. CDR3 length: 14 residues.

This clonotype was seen repeatedly, ten times or more. One end of the junction varies from germline; a read error may be responsible. The rearrangement links TRBV5-4 to TRBJ2-1; 8 bases agree with TRBD1. Germline CDR1 reads SGHNT; CDR2 reads YYREEE (reference sequence). The CDR3 is 15 residues long. The CDR3 region has the DNA TGTGCCAGCGGCTTTGGAGACAGGGGCTACAATGAGCAGTTCTTC. It codes for CASGFGDRGYNEQFF.

This clonotype has a handful of counts. The chain carries TRBV4-1 and TRBJ1-1; 9 bases fit TRBD1. The ends lost 7 bases at V and 0 bases at J; junction bases unmatched: 6. Per germline, CDR1 MGHRA and CDR2 YSYEKL. This CDR3 comprises 15 residues. In DNA form, the CDR3 reads TGCGCCAGCATGCGGACAGGGGACCTGAACACTGAAGCTTTCTTT. This sequence encodes CASMRTGDLNTEAFF.

The chain links TRBV7-9 to TRBJ2-7; TRBD2 matches at 11 bases. The germline CDR1 and CDR2 sequences are SEHNR and FQNEAQ (reference sequence). The V segment lost 3 bases and the J segment 6 bases; nucleotides outside the gene matches: 13. The CDR3 sequence is 17 residues long. In nucleotides, the CDR3 is TGTGCCAGCAGCTTCGGACTAGCGGGCCAAACCCCGCTCGAGCAGTACGTC. This encodes CASSFGLAGQTPLEQYV.

The V gene is TRBV7-2, the J gene TRBJ2-7; 7 bases fit TRBD1. The CDR3 runs to 14 residues. Germline V gene sequence: CDR1 SGHTA, CDR2 FQGNSA. Germline trimming cut 2 bases from V and 5 bases from J; bases unmatched to any gene: 6. The CDR3 DNA reads TGTGCCAGCAGCTTACAGGGACAGATCCACGAGCAGTACTTC. Amino acid sequence: CASSLQGQIHEQYF.

This clonotype was seen a handful of times. The rearrangement links TRBV12-3 or TRBV12-4 to TRBJ1-2; D might be TRBD1 (6 bases). V lost 7 bases to trimming and J lost 4 bases, with 31 bases between them. The CDR3 spans 19 residues. The CDR3 nucleotides read TGTGCCAGCACCCACCCCCTGACAGGTCACACTAGCAGGTCCTATGGCTACACCTTC. Its protein is CASTHPLTGHTSRSYGYTF.

The chain is built from TRBV7-2 and TRBJ1-4; D is unclear. Germline lookup yields CDR1 SGHTA and CDR2 FQGNSA. The CDR3 contains 14 residues. V was pared by 3 bases and J by 6 bases, with 11 bases between. The CDR3 DNA follows: TGTGCCAGCAGCTTCGCAGGCTTCGATGAAAAACTGTTTTTT. Encoded protein: CASSFAGFDEKLFF. The full variable domain, in which reference TRBV7-2 and TRBJ1-4 provide the parts outside the CDR3, is GAGVSQSPSNKVTEKGKDVELRCDPISGHTALYWYRQSLGQGLEFLIYFQGNSAPDKSGLPSDRFSAERTGGSVSTLTIQRTQQEDSAVYLCASSFAGFDEKLFFGSGTQLSVL.

This clonotype has only a few counts. The chain couples TRBV6-2 or TRBV6-3 to TRBJ2-1; 7 bases match TRBD1. CDR3 length: 14 residues. J lost 9 bases, V lost 2 bases, and 7 bases had no gene match. CDR1 is MNHEY, CDR2 SVGEGT, per germline. The CDR3 protein is CASSYTTGYGEQFF. Written as DNA, the CDR3 is TGTGCCAGCAGTTACACGACAGGGTACGGTGAGCAGTTCTTC.

This clonotype was seen a handful of times. This rearrangement joins TRBV25-1 to TRBJ1-2; no clear D. Trimming left V 1 base short and J 0 bases short, with 12 bases between. The CDR3 is 16 residues long. Germline V lookup: CDR1 MGHDK, CDR2 SYGVNS. CDR3 in DNA: TGTGCCAGCAGTGAATTGGGAAAGGTAGCTAACTATGGCTACACCTTC. It translates to CASSELGKVANYGYTF.

The V and J genes are TRBV11-2 and TRBJ2-7; perhaps TRBD2 as D (5 bases). CDR1 is SGHAT and CDR2 is FQNNGV in the germline V gene. The CDR3 is 13 amino acids. The V end was cut by 4 bases, the J end by 4 bases, with 11 bases between. The CDR3 is CASSSQRGYEQYF. The CDR3 DNA reads TGTGCCAGCAGCTCCCAGAGAGGGTACGAGCAGTACTTC. Variable domain in full (rest from reference TRBV11-2 and TRBJ2-7): EAGVAQSPRYKIIEKRQSVAFWCNPISGHATLYWYQQILGQGPKLLIQFQNNGVVDDSQLPKDRFSAERLKGVDSTLKIQPAKLEDSAVYLCASSSQRGYEQYFGPGTRLTVT.

This clonotype came up many times. V is TRBV5-1 and J is TRBJ2-7; D possibly matches TRBD1 or TRBD2 (5 bases each). Germline V gives CDR1 SGHRS, CDR2 YFSETQ. Trimming left V 2 bases short and J 0 bases short, with 12 bases between. The CDR3 length is 15 residues. This CDR3 is CASSFRDASSYEQYF. CDR3 sequence (DNA): TGCGCCAGCAGCTTTAGGGACGCCAGCTCCTACGAGCAGTACTTC. The whole variable domain, remainder taken from reference TRBV5-1 and TRBJ2-7, is KAGVTQTPRYLIKTRGQQVTLSCSPISGHRSVSWYQQTPGQGLQFLFEYFSETQRNKGNFPGRFSGRQFSNSRSEMNVSTLELGDSALYLCASSFRDASSYEQYFGPGTRLTVT.

This clonotype appeared many times. The V and J genes are TRBV9 and TRBJ2-3; D might be TRBD1 or TRBD2, each matching 5 bases. Trimming pared 4 bases from V and 2 bases from J, leaving 14 bases between. CDR3 length: 15 residues. Germline CDR1 SGDLS, CDR2 YYNGEE. Here the CDR3 reads CASSPTGAITDTQYF. The DNA of the CDR3 is TGTGCCAGCAGCCCCACCGGGGCGATCACAGATACGCAGTATTTT.

V and J are TRBV29-1 and TRBJ2-2; D is unclear. V was shortened by 7 bases and J by 2 bases, with 17 bases between the two germline ends. Germline loops: CDR1 SQVTM, CDR2 ANQGSEA. This CDR3 is 15 amino acids long. This CDR3 is CSAGWTESNTGELFF. Written as DNA, the CDR3 is TGCAGCGCTGGTTGGACCGAATCTAACACCGGGGAGCTGTTTTTT.

The chain recombines TRBV6-6 with TRBJ2-3; perhaps D is TRBD1 or TRBD2 (7 bases each). V was pared by 7 bases and J by 1 base, with 12 bases between. The CDR3 is 14 residues long. CDR1 is MNHNY and CDR2 is SVGAGI in the germline V gene (reference sequence). The CDR3, as DNA: TGTGCCAGCACCGGGGGGACAGGCACAGATACGCAGTATTTT. Translation: CASTGGTGTDTQYF.

In its sample, this clonotype was seen a few times. This chain uses TRBV6-2 or TRBV6-3 with TRBJ1-5, with no clear D. The length of the CDR3 is 12 residues. Trimming cost V 1 base and J 9 bases, with 7 bases left between them. The germline CDR1 and CDR2 sequences are MNHEY and SVGEGT. The CDR3 loop is CASSYYGGPQHF. The CDR3 bases are TGTGCCAGCAGTTACTACGGAGGGCCCCAGCATTTT.

This clonotype was picked up one time. V and J are TRBV20-1 and TRBJ1-3; the D is unclear. Germline-derived CDR1 and CDR2 are DFQATT and SNEGSKA (reference sequence). Between the trimmed V and J ends, which lost 1 base and 3 bases, there was a span of 7 bases. This CDR3 contains 13 residues. CDR3 DNA: TGCAGTGCTAGAGGGAGGCTTGGAAACACCATATATTTT. It encodes CSARGRLGNTIYF.